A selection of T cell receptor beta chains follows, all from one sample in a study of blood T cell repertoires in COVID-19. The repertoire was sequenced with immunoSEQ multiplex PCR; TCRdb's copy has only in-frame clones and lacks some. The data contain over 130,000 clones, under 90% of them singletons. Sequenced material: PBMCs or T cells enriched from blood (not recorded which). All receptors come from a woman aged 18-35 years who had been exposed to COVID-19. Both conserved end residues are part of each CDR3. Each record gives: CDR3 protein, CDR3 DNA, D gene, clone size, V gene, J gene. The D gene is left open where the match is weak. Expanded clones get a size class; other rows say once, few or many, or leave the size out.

CASSVGLGQVISGYTF	TGTGCCAGCAGCGTTGGCCTTGGGCAGGTTATTTCTGGCTACACCTTC	-	-	TRBV27	TRBJ1-2
CASSLAPDREFIQYF	TGTGCCAGCAGTTTAGCACCAGACAGGGAGTTCATTCAGTACTTC	TRBD1	-	TRBV28	TRBJ2-4
CAISPRDRTPDKVWAFF	TGTGCCATCAGCCCGCGGGACAGAACACCCGATAAAGTGTGGGCTTTCTTT	TRBD1	few	TRBV10-3	TRBJ1-1
CASSYIGFSGTDTQYF	TGTGCCAGCAGTTACATCGGCTTCAGCGGCACAGATACGCAGTATTTT	-	-	TRBV6-7	TRBJ2-3
CASRLGTDSPLHF	TGTGCCAGCAGACTAGGGACAGATTCACCCCTCCACTTT	TRBD1	once	TRBV5-4	TRBJ1-6
CAISTRGSGTSTDTQYF	TGTGCCATCAGTACCCGGGGTAGCGGAACTAGCACAGATACGCAGTATTTT	-	-	TRBV10-3	TRBJ2-3
CASSSQGAAETQYF	TGTGCCAGCAGTTCCCAGGGGGCGGCAGAGACCCAGTACTTC	TRBD1	many	TRBV5-4	TRBJ2-5
CASSPQQGAKYEQYF	TGTGCCAGCAGCCCCCAACAGGGGGCAAAGTACGAGCAGTACTTC	TRBD1	-	TRBV7-6	TRBJ2-7
CASSALQGEKLFF	TGTGCCAGCTCAGCACTACAGGGGGAAAAACTGTTTTTT	TRBD1	-	TRBV18	TRBJ1-4
CASSPQDFPGANVLTF	TGTGCCAGCAGTCCTCAAGACTTTCCCGGGGCCAACGTCCTGACTTTC	-	-	TRBV25-1	TRBJ2-6
CASSIGRDTEAFF	TGTGCCAGTAGTATAGGCCGGGACACTGAAGCTTTCTTT	-	-	TRBV19	TRBJ1-1
CASSFSFGLAGDTQYF	TGTGCCAGCAGCTTCTCATTCGGACTAGCGGGAGATACGCAGTATTTT	TRBD2	-	TRBV11-2	TRBJ2-3
CAWTPMSNEQFF	TGTGCCTGGACTCCTATGAGCAATGAGCAGTTCTTC	-	-	TRBV30	TRBJ2-1
CASSEEGPNTEAFF	TGTGCCAGCAGTGAAGAGGGGCCGAACACTGAAGCTTTCTTT	-	-	TRBV2	TRBJ1-1
CASSLGVREQYF	TGTGCCAGCAGTTTGGGAGTCCGCGAGCAGTACTTC	-	-	TRBV28	TRBJ2-7
CASPQSWRVSQPQHF	TGTGCCAGCCCACAAAGTTGGAGGGTTAGTCAGCCCCAGCATTTT	-	-	TRBV6-5	TRBJ1-5
CASSFSGSPQETQYF	TGTGCCAGCAGTTTTAGCGGGAGTCCCCAAGAGACCCAGTACTTC	TRBD2	few	TRBV5-4	TRBJ2-5
CASSDSGGASMGYTF	TGTGCCAGCAGTGACTCTGGGGGCGCGAGTATGGGCTACACCTTC	-	-	TRBV6-4	TRBJ1-2
CASGSTSGSWDTQYF	TGTGCCAGCGGGTCGACTAGCGGGAGTTGGGATACGCAGTATTTT	TRBD2	few	TRBV9	TRBJ2-3
CASSLGLGASTEAFF	TGTGCCAGCAGCTTAGGTCTGGGGGCGAGCACTGAAGCTTTCTTT	-	-	TRBV7-2	TRBJ1-1
CASSDGGGGHQPQHF	TGTGCCAGCAGTGATGGGGGGGGAGGGCATCAGCCCCAGCATTTT	-	-	TRBV27	TRBJ1-5
CTSSLTGTQETQYF	TGCACCAGCAGCTTAACAGGGACCCAAGAGACCCAGTACTTC	-	-	TRBV1	TRBJ2-5
CASSRTGSDEQYF	TGTGCCAGCAGTAGGACAGGGTCAGACGAGCAGTACTTC	TRBD1	-	TRBV5-4	TRBJ2-7
CASSLAPMNTEAFF	TGCGCCAGCAGCTTGGCGCCTATGAACACTGAAGCTTTCTTT	-	-	TRBV5-1	TRBJ1-1
CASSPGDRNTGELFF	TGTGCCAGCAGTCCCGGGGACAGGAACACCGGGGAGCTGTTTTTT	TRBD1	-	TRBV28	TRBJ2-2
CATSVSPRYGYTF	TGTGCCACCAGTGTCAGTCCCCGTTATGGCTACACCTTC	-	-	TRBV24-1	TRBJ1-2
CASSQDRQGEKYF	TGTGCCAGCAGCCAAGATCGTCAGGGGGAAAAGTACTTC	TRBD1	-	TRBV3-1/TRBV3-2	TRBJ2-7
CASSHTGGGLAGTNTDTQYF	TGTGCCAGCAGCCACACAGGGGGGGGACTAGCGGGAACGAACACAGATACGCAGTATTTT	TRBD2	once	TRBV3-1/TRBV3-2	TRBJ2-3
CAIRESGGNQPQHF	TGTGCCATCAGAGAATCCGGGGGCAATCAGCCCCAGCATTTT	-	few	TRBV10-3	TRBJ1-5
CASSIQGPEDGYTF	TGTGCCAGTAGTATTCAGGGCCCAGAGGATGGCTACACCTTC	-	-	TRBV19	TRBJ1-2
CASSSPTSGSFNEQYF	TGTGCCAGCAGTTCCCCTACTAGCGGGAGTTTCAACGAGCAGTACTTC	TRBD2	-	TRBV6-5	TRBJ2-7
CASSPQTGDPEAFF	TGCGCCAGCAGCCCGCAGACAGGGGACCCTGAAGCTTTCTTT	TRBD1	-	TRBV4-3	TRBJ1-1
CASSSGQGSGELFF	TGTGCCAGCTCATCGGGACAGGGGTCCGGGGAGCTGTTTTTT	TRBD1	few	TRBV18	TRBJ2-2
CASSRGQSPTDTQYF	TGTGCCAGCTCACGCGGACAGTCCCCGACAGATACGCAGTATTTT	-	-	TRBV18	TRBJ2-3
CASSRAGLTDTQYF	TGTGCCAGCAGCCGAGCGGGCCTCACAGATACGCAGTATTTT	-	-	TRBV7-8	TRBJ2-3
CAWSKGGNTEAFF	TGTGCCTGGAGCAAGGGAGGGAACACTGAAGCTTTCTTT	-	-	TRBV30	TRBJ1-1
CATSDGSDRVRGYTF	TGTGCCACCAGTGATGGAAGCGACAGGGTTCGTGGCTACACCTTC	TRBD1	once	TRBV24-1	TRBJ1-2
CASSKAGQRNNEQFF	TGTGCCAGCAGCAAAGCTGGGCAGCGGAACAATGAGCAGTTCTTC	-	few	TRBV21-1	TRBJ2-1
CAWARSGTGRYGYTF	TGTGCCTGGGCCAGATCAGGGACAGGGCGCTATGGCTACACCTTC	TRBD1	-	TRBV30	TRBJ1-2
CASSRRRQNTEAFF	TGTGCCAGCAGCCGGCGCCGACAGAACACTGAAGCTTTCTTT	-	-	TRBV3-1/TRBV3-2	TRBJ1-1
CASSSTRGPSYNEQFF	TGTGCCAGCAGTTCCACTAGAGGGCCGTCCTACAATGAGCAGTTCTTC	-	-	TRBV28	TRBJ2-1
CASASGTDTQYF	TGTGCCAGCGCTAGCGGCACAGATACGCAGTATTTT	-	-	TRBV12-3/TRBV12-4	TRBJ2-3
CASSLEGSSYNEQFF	TGTGCCAGCAGCTTAGAGGGGAGCTCCTACAATGAGCAGTTCTTC	-	-	TRBV11-2	TRBJ2-1
CASSSLYGGRYEQYF	TGTGCCAGCAGTTCGCTTTACGGCGGGCGGTACGAGCAGTACTTC	-	-	TRBV27	TRBJ2-7
CASSPKTGAKTGELFF	TGTGCCAGCAGCCCGAAGACAGGGGCAAAAACCGGGGAGCTGTTTTTT	TRBD1	-	TRBV5-5	TRBJ2-2
CSVQAAGGETQYF	TGCAGCGTTCAAGCGGCTGGGGGGGAGACCCAGTACTTC	-	-	TRBV29-1	TRBJ2-5
CASSLAGTSVYEQFF	TGTGCCAGCAGCTTAGCCGGGACTAGCGTCTATGAGCAGTTCTTC	TRBD2	-	TRBV11-3	TRBJ2-1
CASSSDRVGTEAFF	TGTGCCAGCAGTTCAGACAGGGTAGGGACTGAAGCTTTCTTT	TRBD1	once	TRBV28	TRBJ1-1
CASSDYDRGNTGELFF	TGTGCCAGCAGTGATTACGACAGGGGAAACACCGGGGAGCTGTTTTTT	TRBD1	-	TRBV2	TRBJ2-2
CASSPRLESNTEAFF	TGTGCCAGCTCACCGCGGCTCGAAAGTAACACTGAAGCTTTCTTT	-	-	TRBV18	TRBJ1-1
CASKAGAYTDTQYF	TGTGCCAGCAAGGCGGGAGCATACACAGATACGCAGTATTTT	TRBD2	once	TRBV2	TRBJ2-3
CATRREGSTDTQYF	TGTGCCACCCGGCGGGAGGGGAGCACAGATACGCAGTATTTT	TRBD2	few	TRBV15	TRBJ2-3
CASSLAGTGRTPLHF	TGTGCCAGCAGCTTAGCCGGGACAGGGAGGACACCCCTCCACTTT	TRBD1	-	TRBV7-9	TRBJ1-6
CASGSYRAGAYEQYF	TGTGCTAGTGGTTCGTACAGGGCCGGCGCCTACGAGCAGTACTTC	-	-	TRBV12-5	TRBJ2-7
CASSSGLRGTEAFF	TGTGCCAGCAGTTCAGGACTGAGAGGCACTGAAGCTTTCTTT	-	-	TRBV28	TRBJ1-1
CASSLVREGFGELFF	TGTGCCAGCAGCTTGGTCCGGGAGGGGTTCGGGGAGCTGTTTTTT	TRBD2	-	TRBV5-5	TRBJ2-2
CASSDPGQGINTEAFF	TGTGCCAGCAGTGACCCGGGACAGGGGATAAACACTGAAGCTTTCTTT	TRBD1	-	TRBV7-2	TRBJ1-1
CASSYISGNTIYF	TGTGCCAGCAGTTATATCTCTGGAAACACCATATATTTT	-	few	TRBV6-5	TRBJ1-3
CASTPLDRGRGQPQHF	TGTGCCAGCACGCCGCTCGACAGGGGGCGCGGTCAGCCCCAGCATTTT	TRBD1	-	TRBV2	TRBJ1-5